The 25 T cell receptor beta chains reported below all come from one sample, sequenced in a study of T cell responses to AZD1222 COVID-19 vaccine. Here immunoSEQ multiplex PCR was the method, and the copy in TCRdb shows in-frame clones only, minus some. The sample holds 65,000 to 95,000 clones, around 82% seen once. The sample in question was peripheral blood, obtained on day 0 of AZD1222 vaccination. These receptor sequences come from an adult in good health.

The V and J genes are TRBV29-1 and TRBJ1-5; 7 nucleotides line up with TRBD1. Per the germline V gene, CDR1 is SQVTM and CDR2 is ANQGSEA. The CDR3 runs to 15 residues. Germline trimming cut 4 bases from V and 3 bases from J; bases unmatched to any gene: 9. The CDR3 here is CSVALTGNANQPQHF. The CDR3 DNA follows: TGCAGCGTTGCCCTGACAGGGAACGCCAATCAGCCCCAGCATTTT.

V gene TRBV18 combines with J gene TRBJ1-4; D unclear. In germline, CDR1 is KGHSH, CDR2 LQKENI. The V end was cut by 0 bases, the J end by 4 bases, with 12 bases between. The CDR3 has 16 amino acids. The CDR3 region is CASSPPGAGLNEKLFF. The CDR3 DNA is TGTGCCAGCTCACCACCGGGAGCAGGACTTAATGAAAAACTGTTTTTT.

CDR3 in amino acids: CASSEGGQINEKLFF. DNA of the CDR3: TGTGCCAGCAGTGAAGGGGGACAGATTAATGAAAAACTGTTTTTT. The rearrangement uses TRBV6-1 and TRBJ1-4; 7 bases are shared with TRBD1. The CDR3 has 15 residues. Germline V gene lookup returns CDR1 MNHNS and CDR2 SASEGT. Losses at the gene ends were 1 base for V and 4 bases for J; bases not matched to a gene: 3.

The rearrangement uses TRBV7-6 and TRBJ2-5, with 11 positions matching TRBD2. V shed 4 bases, J shed 5 bases, and the junction held 9 bases outside the gene matches. Germline CDR1 and CDR2: SGHVS and FNYEAQ. There are 16 residues in the CDR3. CDR3 in amino acids: CASSSGTSGEAETQYF. CDR3 in DNA: TGTGCCAGCAGCTCGGGGACTAGCGGAGAGGCGGAGACCCAGTACTTC. Using reference TRBV7-6 and TRBJ2-5 for the parts outside the CDR3, the full variable domain is GAGVSQSPRYKVTKRGQDVALRCDPISGHVSLYWYRQALGQGPEFLTYFNYEAQQDKSGLPNDRFSAERPEGSISTLTIQRTEQRDSAMYRCASSSGTSGEAETQYFGPGTRLLVL.

The chain has TRBV6-5 and TRBJ2-7; possibly TRBD1 for D (5 bases). Germline V gives CDR1 MNHEY, CDR2 SVGAGI. Deletions cut 11 bases from V and 0 bases from J, with 14 bases between. CDR3 length: 13 residues. The CDR3 DNA reads as TGTGCCGGAGCCCTCGACAGCTCCTACGAGCAGTACTTC. Translated, it gives CAGALDSSYEQYF.

The chain recombines TRBV6-5 with TRBJ1-1; no definite D call. This CDR3 is built from 13 residues. The germline V gene has CDR1 MNHEY and CDR2 SVGAGI. V lost 4 bases and J 4 bases, leaving 10 bases between the germline ends. CDR3 sequence: CASSLGAATEAFF. In DNA, the CDR3 is TGTGCCAGCAGTTTAGGCGCGGCCACTGAAGCTTTCTTT.

The V gene is TRBV19, the J gene TRBJ1-5; 7 positions agree with TRBD1. Looked up from germline, CDR1 is LNHDA and CDR2 is SQIVND (reference sequence). The V and J ends lost 6 bases and 3 bases, in that order; junction bases with no gene match: 8. The CDR3 contains 15 residues. CDR3 amino acids: CASRERTGFNQPQHF. The CDR3 region has the DNA TGTGCCAGTAGAGAAAGGACAGGATTCAATCAGCCCCAGCATTTT.

The gene calls are TRBV19 and TRBJ1-5; D call uncertain. This CDR3 has 14 residues. V was cut by 3 bases and J by 4 bases, with 10 bases left in between. Germline V gene lookup returns CDR1 LNHDA and CDR2 SQIVND (reference sequence). The CDR3 DNA reads as TGTGCCAGTAGTATCCGGGATTGGAATCAGCCCCAGCATTTT. Amino acid sequence: CASSIRDWNQPQHF.

The genes are TRBV19 and TRBJ2-4; 7 nucleotides match TRBD1. Germline trimming cut 5 bases from V and 7 bases from J; bases unmatched to any gene: 2. Germline V gene lookup returns CDR1 LNHDA and CDR2 SQIVND (reference sequence). The CDR3 runs 12 residues. The DNA of the CDR3 is TGTGCCAGTAGTTCCAGGGGGAACATTCAGTACTTC. Translating gives CASSSRGNIQYF.

The chain joins TRBV5-5 to TRBJ1-6, with 7 bases aligning to TRBD1. In germline, CDR1 is SGHKS, CDR2 YYEKEE (reference sequence). The CDR3 loop spans 16 amino acids. The V gene end was trimmed by 4 bases and the J gene end by 8 bases; junction bases not matched to a gene: 12. Written as DNA, the CDR3 is TGTGCCAGCAGCGTGGCAAGGACAGGCGTCGATTCACCCCTCCACTTT. It is translated as CASSVARTGVDSPLHF.

The rearrangement joins TRBV7-8 to TRBJ1-4; D not certain. V was clipped by 5 bases and J by 0 bases, with 13 bases between them. Germline CDR1 SGHVS, CDR2 FQNEAQ. The CDR3 length is 16 residues. CDR3 protein: CASSNLGPSTNEKLFF. The CDR3 nucleotides read TGTGCCAGCAGCAATCTGGGTCCCTCAACTAATGAAAAACTGTTTTTT.

The V gene is TRBV5-1, the J gene TRBJ1-1, with unresolved D. Deletions cut 7 bases from V and 0 bases from J, with 10 bases between. Germline V CDR1 and CDR2: SGHRS, YFSETQ. The CDR3 spans 13 residues. The DNA of the CDR3 is TGCGCCAGCCGATTCCAAGTGAACACTGAAGCTTTCTTT. Translated, it gives CASRFQVNTEAFF.

The chain has TRBV18 and TRBJ2-2; D gene ambiguous. This CDR3 region has 13 residues. The ends were cut back, 2 bases at V and 1 base at J, with 2 bases in the middle. CDR1 is KGHSH, CDR2 LQKENI, per germline. CDR3 protein: CASSPRNTGELFF. The CDR3, as DNA: TGTGCCAGCTCACCAAGGAACACCGGGGAGCTGTTTTTT. The full variable domain, in which reference TRBV18 and TRBJ2-2 provide the parts outside the CDR3, is NAGVMQNPRHLVRRRGQEARLRCSPMKGHSHVYWYRQLPEEGLKFMVYLQKENIIDESGMPKERFSAEFPKEGPSILRIQQVVRGDSAAYFCASSPRNTGELFFGEGSRLTVL.

The chain uses TRBV29-1 and TRBJ2-1; 8 bases are shared with TRBD2. This CDR3 contains 15 residues. The germline CDR1 and CDR2 sequences are SQVTM and ANQGSEA. After removal of 3 bases from V and 4 bases from J, the junction contained 8 bases not matched to a gene. DNA of the CDR3: TGCAGCGTTGATGTAGCGGGGCTCCTTTACAATGAGCAGTTCTTC. Translation: CSVDVAGLLYNEQFF.

This clone showed up just once. The chain is built from TRBV4-2 and TRBJ1-6, with TRBD1 identical over 7 bases. The CDR3 totals 15 residues. CDR1 and CDR2 (germline): LGHNA, YNFKEQ. The V and J ends lost 0 bases and 6 bases, in that order; junction bases with no gene match: 2. The CDR3 reads CASSQEGQLNSPLHF. The CDR3 region has the DNA TGTGCCAGCAGCCAAGAGGGACAGCTTAATTCACCCCTCCACTTT.

The CDR3 DNA follows: TGTGCCAGCAGTTTATCGGGGTGGGAAACTAATGAAAAACTGTTTTTT. It is translated as CASSLSGWETNEKLFF. V usage is TRBV28 and J usage is TRBJ1-4, with unresolved D. V was cut by 1 base and J by 1 base, with 10 bases left in between. CDR1 is MDHEN, CDR2 SYDVKM, per germline. The CDR3 totals 16 residues.

The chain uses TRBV11-2 and TRBJ2-2, with no clear D. Germline V gene lookup returns CDR1 SGHAT and CDR2 FQNNGV. Trimming cost V 1 base and J 5 bases, with 8 bases left between them. This CDR3 region has 14 residues. CDR3 sequence reads: CASSLVTGTGELFF. The CDR3, as DNA: TGTGCCAGCAGCTTAGTTACCGGGACCGGGGAGCTGTTTTTT. Full variable domain (rest looked up from reference TRBV11-2 and TRBJ2-2): EAGVAQSPRYKIIEKRQSVAFWCNPISGHATLYWYQQILGQGPKLLIQFQNNGVVDDSQLPKDRFSAERLKGVDSTLKIQPAKLEDSAVYLCASSLVTGTGELFFGEGSRLTVL.

The CDR3 region has the DNA TGCGCCAGCAGCCAAGAAAGCGGGGGGGGCCAAGAGACCCAGTACTTC. It yields the protein CASSQESGGGQETQYF. The chain combines TRBV4-1 with TRBJ2-5, with 10 nucleotides matching TRBD2. The CDR3 runs 16 residues. Per the germline V gene, CDR1 is MGHRA and CDR2 is YSYEKL. Unmatched junction bases numbered 2, after V lost 0 bases and J lost 1 base.

This clone was detected only once. This chain connects TRBV5-4 to TRBJ2-7, with D maybe TRBD1 (6 bases). With 0 bases removed from V and 6 bases from J, the gap between germline ends came to 7 bases. The CDR3 covers 12 residues. Germline V lookup: CDR1 SGHNT, CDR2 YYREEE (reference sequence). The CDR3 DNA sequence: TGTGCCAGCAGCTTGGAGGGGGTCGAGCAGTACTTC. Translation gives CASSLEGVEQYF. The full variable domain, rest sourced from reference TRBV5-4 and TRBJ2-7, is ETGVTQSPTHLIKTRGQQVTLRCSSQSGHNTVSWYQQALGQGPQFIFQYYREEENGRGNFPPRFSGLQFPNYSSELNVNALELDDSALYLCASSLEGVEQYFGPGTRLTVT.

This chain uses TRBV21-1 with TRBJ2-1; the table's D gene call, TRBD2, was not cross checked with the DNA. TRBV21-1 is a listed pseudogene. CDR3 length: 16 residues. CDR3 in amino acids: CASSKVGGSSYNEQFF. In DNA form, the CDR3 reads TGTGCCAGCAGCAAAGTCGGCGGGAGCTCCTACAATGAGCAGTTCTTC.

The J gene is TRBJ1-1, the V gene TRBV6-5; unclear D gene. V was cut by 1 base and J by 0 bases, with 0 bases left in between. Germline CDR1 reads MNHEY; CDR2 reads SVGAGI. This CDR3 comprises 12 residues. This chain's CDR3 is CASSYLNTEAFF. DNA for the CDR3: TGTGCCAGCAGTTACTTGAACACTGAAGCTTTCTTT.

The chain combines TRBV2 with TRBJ2-1; TRBD1 might be the D (7 bases). This CDR3 region has 16 residues. V shed 3 bases and J shed 3 bases, with 15 bases lying between them. Germline lookup yields CDR1 SNHLY and CDR2 FYNNEI. The CDR3 sequence: CASSEGRGQFYNEQFF. CDR3 in DNA: TGTGCCAGCAGTGAGGGGCGGGGACAGTTCTACAATGAGCAGTTCTTC.

The gene calls are TRBV15 and TRBJ1-5; 8 nucleotides agree with TRBD1. With V trimmed by 0 bases and J by 4 bases, 5 bases remained unmatched. The CDR3 extends over 16 amino acids. CDR1 and CDR2 (germline): LNHNV, YYDKDF (reference sequence). This CDR3 is CATSRDYRGGNQPQHF. In DNA form, the CDR3 reads TGTGCCACCAGCAGAGACTACAGGGGGGGAAATCAGCCCCAGCATTTT.

This clone was seen more than once but under ten times. The chain combines TRBV5-8 with TRBJ1-2; 7 positions match TRBD1. This CDR3 is 16 amino acids long. J was trimmed by 0 bases and V by 4 bases; bases with no gene match: 9. Germline-derived CDR1 and CDR2 are SGHTS and YDEGEE. The CDR3 reads CASSPVGQLTNYGYTF. The CDR3, as DNA: TGTGCCAGCAGCCCTGTGGGACAGTTAACTAACTATGGCTACACCTTC.

DNA for the CDR3: TGTGCCAGCAGCTCACAGGCGATTAGCACAGATACGCAGTATTTT. Translation: CASSSQAISTDTQYF. This chain links TRBV2 with TRBJ2-3; D perhaps matches TRBD1 (5 bases). Germline values: CDR1 SNHLY, CDR2 FYNNEI. This CDR3 is 15 amino acids long. Trimming left V 6 bases short and J 0 bases short, with 13 bases between.